These 32 T cell receptor beta chains originate from one sample sequenced in a study of blood T cell repertoires in COVID-19. Profiling relied on immunoSEQ multiplex PCR, and the TCRdb table lists in-frame clones only, not all of them. The table records a few hundred thousand clones, roughly 88% of them present only once. The sample consisted of PBMCs or T cells enriched from blood (not recorded which). The receptor source for this set is a woman aged 40 to 50 with acute COVID-19.

The chain combines TRBV6-5 with TRBJ1-5; unclear D gene. Germline V lookup: CDR1 MNHEY, CDR2 SVGAGI. The ends were cut back, 6 bases at V and 3 bases at J, with 15 bases in the middle. This CDR3 has 15 residues. The chain's CDR3 is CASRPSTPYNQPQHF. The CDR3, as DNA: TGTGCCAGCAGGCCAAGCACTCCGTACAATCAGCCCCAGCATTTT.

The genes are TRBV18 and TRBJ2-2; tentatively, D is TRBD1 (6 bases). The V gene's germline CDR1 is KGHSH and CDR2 LQKENI. Trimming took off 2 bases at V and 1 base at J, with 11 bases between the two ends. The CDR3 is made up of 16 amino acids. CDR3 sequence reads: CASSPLLTGNTGELFF. As DNA, the CDR3 is TGTGCCAGCTCACCATTGCTGACAGGGAACACCGGGGAGCTGTTTTTT.

The rearrangement uses TRBV7-9 and TRBJ2-5; D remains ambiguous. The CDR3 has 15 residues. From germline, CDR1 is SEHNR and CDR2 FQNEAQ (reference sequence). The ends were cut back, 3 bases at V and 6 bases at J, with 17 bases in the middle. CDR3 nucleotide sequence: TGTGCCAGCAGCTTCGCCCAGATAAGTTTGAAGACCCAGTACTTC. Translated: CASSFAQISLKTQYF.

The chain combines TRBV6-5 with TRBJ2-2; 8 nucleotides match TRBD2. The ends lost 8 bases at V and 4 bases at J; junction bases unmatched: 6. This CDR3 has 14 amino acids. Germline CDR1 and CDR2: MNHEY and SVGAGI. In DNA form, the CDR3 reads TGTGCCAGCTACGTCGGGGGGGCCACCGGGGAGCTGTTTTTT. Its translation is CASYVGGATGELFF.

The gene calls are TRBV18 and TRBJ1-1; unclear D gene. The CDR3 loop spans 13 amino acids. CDR1 is KGHSH and CDR2 is LQKENI in the germline V gene. Deletions cut 3 bases from V and 8 bases from J, with 13 bases between. In DNA, the CDR3 is TGTGCCAGCTCACCTCGGAGGAACTCCGAAGCTTTCTTT. It specifies CASSPRRNSEAFF. Drawing the rest from reference TRBV18 and TRBJ1-1, the complete variable domain is NAGVMQNPRHLVRRRGQEARLRCSPMKGHSHVYWYRQLPEEGLKFMVYLQKENIIDESGMPKERFSAEFPKEGPSILRIQQVVRGDSAAYFCASSPRRNSEAFFGQGTRLTVV.

The CDR3 coding sequence is TGTGCCAGCAGTGAACTAGCGGGGGGGCTAGAGACCCAGTACTTC. Translated: CASSELAGGLETQYF. The chain joins TRBV2 to TRBJ2-5; 12 bases align to TRBD2. Trimming removed 2 bases from V and 4 bases from J; junction bases left unmatched: 2. Germline V gene lookup returns CDR1 SNHLY and CDR2 FYNNEI. The CDR3 runs 15 residues.

The gene calls are TRBV30 and TRBJ1-3; D may be TRBD1 (5 bases). This CDR3 is 15 amino acids long. Germline V CDR1 and CDR2: GTSNPN, SVGIG (reference sequence). The V gene lost 2 bases and the J gene lost 4 bases, with 15 bases spanning the gap. This CDR3 reads CAWSSHGGLGNTIYF. CDR3 in DNA: TGTGCCTGGAGTAGCCATGGGGGACTCGGAAACACCATATATTTT.

The chain couples TRBV4-1 to TRBJ1-6; a weak D match, TRBD1 (5 bases). CDR1 and CDR2 (germline): MGHRA, YSYEKL. The germline V and J ends were trimmed by 0 bases and 4 bases, with 13 bases remaining between them. This CDR3 has 17 residues. The CDR3 DNA follows: TGCGCCAGCAGCCAAGAAAGGGCGACAGCTTATAATTCACCCCTCCACTTT. It is translated as CASSQERATAYNSPLHF.

The chain is built from TRBV6-5 and TRBJ1-1, with 7 bases fitting TRBD1. V lost 6 bases and J lost 1; bases outside the gene matches: 8. Germline V gives CDR1 MNHEY, CDR2 SVGAGI. CDR3 size: 15 residues. The CDR3 here is CASSPTEGANTEAFF. The DNA for the CDR3 is TGTGCCAGCAGCCCAACCGAGGGGGCGAACACTGAAGCTTTCTTT.

The gene calls are TRBV11-3 and TRBJ2-3; TRBD1 matches 7 bases. The CDR3 runs to 12 residues. Germline lookup yields CDR1 SGHNT and CDR2 YENEEA. Trimming cost V 3 bases and J 12 bases; bases outside gene matches: 6. Here the CDR3 reads CASSFRGSSQYF. The CDR3 DNA is TGTGCCAGCAGCTTCAGGGGGAGTTCTCAGTATTTT.

This clone showed up just once. The chain is built from TRBV20-1 and TRBJ1-2; unclear D gene. Trimming removed 5 bases at V and 4 bases at J, with 8 bases between. Germline V gives CDR1 DFQATT, CDR2 SNEGSKA (reference sequence). The CDR3 contains 11 residues. The CDR3 nucleotides read TGCAGTGCTGAGGTTGCCTATGGCTACACCTTC. This gives the protein CSAEVAYGYTF.

The chain is built from TRBV27 and TRBJ1-2; weak D call: TRBD1 (5 bases). V lost 3 bases, J lost 0 bases, and 5 bases lay in between. The CDR3 spans 13 residues. Germline CDR1 MNHEY, CDR2 SMNVEV (reference sequence). The CDR3, as DNA: TGTGCCAGCAGTTTGACAGCTAACTATGGCTACACCTTC. As protein: CASSLTANYGYTF.

This sequence joins TRBV7-2 and TRBJ2-3, with 12 bases that match TRBD2. J gave up 4 bases and V 1 base, and 3 bases lay outside the gene matches. The CDR3 covers 16 residues. CDR1 is SGHTA and CDR2 is FQGNSA in the germline V gene. The CDR3 spells CASSLDLAGGSDTQYF. The CDR3, as DNA: TGTGCCAGCAGCTTAGACCTAGCGGGGGGGTCAGATACGCAGTATTTT.

V is TRBV25-1 and J is TRBJ1-5, with 7 bases matching TRBD1. This CDR3 region has 15 residues. J was trimmed by 4 bases and V by 4 bases; bases with no gene match: 7. Germline V lookup: CDR1 MGHDK, CDR2 SYGVNS. Here the CDR3 reads CASSGVDRFNQPQHF. CDR3 DNA: TGTGCCAGCAGTGGGGTGGACAGGTTTAATCAGCCCCAGCATTTT.

The gene calls are TRBV4-3 and TRBJ1-2; D possibly corresponds to TRBD1 (5 bases). Germline loops: CDR1 LGHNA, CDR2 YSLEER. V lost 1 base, J lost 4 bases, and 13 bases lay in between. There are 15 residues in the CDR3. The CDR3 nucleotides read TGCGCCAGCAGCCAAGCAAGTCGGGGGACCTATGGCTACACCTTC. It yields the protein CASSQASRGTYGYTF.

As DNA, the CDR3 is TGCAGCGCCCAGACAGGGCTATCTTCCTACGAGCAGTACTTC. The encoded protein is CSAQTGLSSYEQYF. The chain carries TRBV29-1 and TRBJ2-7; 7 bases align to TRBD1. Per the germline V gene, CDR1 is SQVTM and CDR2 is ANQGSEA. V lost 7 bases, J lost 1 base, and 10 bases stayed unmatched. This CDR3 has 14 residues.

This clone was found a few times. The CDR3 region is CASSQGAEEPYNEQFF. The CDR3 DNA is TGCGCCAGCAGCCAAGGAGCTGAGGAGCCCTACAATGAGCAGTTCTTC. This rearrangement joins TRBV4-3 to TRBJ2-1; D uncertain. Trimming pared 1 base from V and 2 bases from J, leaving 12 bases between. Germline V gene lookup returns CDR1 LGHNA and CDR2 YSLEER. This CDR3 contains 16 residues.

The rearrangement joins TRBV4-1 to TRBJ1-1; 9 positions match TRBD1. Germline V lookup: CDR1 MGHRA, CDR2 YSYEKL. This CDR3 has 16 amino acids. Germline trimming cut 2 bases from V and 6 bases from J; bases unmatched to any gene: 10. CDR3 protein: CASSQIRQGGSAEAFF. CDR3 sequence (DNA): TGCGCCAGCAGCCAAATACGACAGGGGGGGAGCGCTGAAGCTTTCTTT.

This chain uses TRBV5-1 with TRBJ2-1, with D perhaps TRBD1 (8 bases). The germline V gene has CDR1 SGHRS and CDR2 YFSETQ. The CDR3 loop spans 15 amino acids. The germline V and J ends were trimmed by 4 bases and 7 bases, with 18 bases remaining between them. The CDR3 sequence: CASSRGGQGGNEQFF. The CDR3 DNA reads TGCGCCAGCAGCCGGGGCGGACAGGGAGGGAATGAGCAGTTCTTC.

V is TRBV4-2 and J is TRBJ1-2; TRBD1 is a possible D gene (5 bases). V lost 4 bases and J 2 bases, leaving 14 bases between the germline ends. There are 15 residues in the CDR3. Per the germline V gene, CDR1 is LGHNA and CDR2 is YNFKEQ. CDR3 bases: TGTGCCAGCAGCCGCGTGGCAGGGTCCAACTATGGCTACACCTTC. This encodes CASSRVAGSNYGYTF.

The V and J genes are TRBV3-1 (or the pseudogene TRBV3-2) and TRBJ1-6, with 7 bases lining up with TRBD1. The ends lost 2 bases at V and 7 bases at J; junction bases unmatched: 8. The CDR3 sequence is 16 residues long. Germline V lookup: CDR1 LGHDT, CDR2 YNNKEL (reference sequence). CDR3 sequence: CASSQRTGRGNSPLHF. CDR3 coding DNA: TGTGCCAGCAGCCAACGGACAGGTCGTGGAAATTCACCCCTCCACTTT.

The V gene is TRBV2, the J gene TRBJ1-2; 9 bases match TRBD1. Germline V lookup: CDR1 SNHLY, CDR2 FYNNEI. V trimming: 6 bases; J trimming: 10 bases; junction bases outside the gene matches: 12. The CDR3 totals 14 residues. The CDR3 DNA sequence: TGTGCCAGCAGCGCGACTCCGGGACAGGGTGCCTACACCTTC. This sequence encodes CASSATPGQGAYTF.

The chain joins TRBV2 to TRBJ2-5; D is perhaps TRBD2 (5 bases). Germline values: CDR1 SNHLY, CDR2 FYNNEI. The CDR3 is 12 amino acids. V dropped 5 bases and J dropped 2 bases, with 6 bases sitting between them. CDR3 in amino acids: CASSLAQETQYF. The CDR3 coding sequence is TGTGCCAGCAGTCTAGCACAAGAGACCCAGTACTTC.

This clone was seen more than once but under ten times. V is TRBV5-1 and J is TRBJ1-5, with 9 bases aligning to TRBD1. There are 15 residues in the CDR3. With 0 bases clipped from V and 6 bases from J, the junction kept 4 bases outside the gene matches. CDR1 SGHRS and CDR2 YFSETQ come from the germline V gene. The CDR3 DNA sequence: TGCGCCAGCAGCTTGGGGGACAGGGAAGGTCAGCCCCAGCATTTT. It is translated as CASSLGDREGQPQHF.

The V gene is TRBV16, the J gene TRBJ1-2; D is uncertain. Germline V gene data show CDR1 as KGHSY and CDR2 as FQNENV. CDR3 length: 14 residues. Trimming pared 0 bases from V and 1 base from J, leaving 6 bases between. CDR3 nucleotide sequence: TGTGCCAGCAGCCAATCTACAGTTAACTATGGCTACACCTTC. It codes for CASSQSTVNYGYTF.

V usage is TRBV18 and J usage is TRBJ2-3, with 8 bases identical to TRBD1. CDR1 is KGHSH and CDR2 is LQKENI in the germline V gene. This CDR3 has 15 residues. V dropped 6 bases and J dropped 8; count of bases not matched to a gene: 13. CDR3 loop: CASSPRQGRERTQYF. The CDR3 coding sequence is TGTGCCAGCTCTCCGAGACAGGGGAGAGAGCGTACGCAGTATTTT. The full variable domain, with the rest looked up from reference TRBV18 and TRBJ2-3, is NAGVMQNPRHLVRRRGQEARLRCSPMKGHSHVYWYRQLPEEGLKFMVYLQKENIIDESGMPKERFSAEFPKEGPSILRIQQVVRGDSAAYFCASSPRQGRERTQYFGPGTRLTVL.

There are a few counts of this clone. The V gene is TRBV7-8, the J gene TRBJ1-1; TRBD1 might be the D (5 bases). Trimming shortened V by 5 bases and J by 1 base, and 17 bases separated the two germline ends. CDR1 is SGHVS and CDR2 is FQNEAQ in the germline V gene. This CDR3 has 16 residues. This CDR3 is CASSTSPGLGNTEAFF. The CDR3 nucleotides are TGTGCCAGCAGCACGTCACCGGGACTGGGGAACACTGAAGCTTTCTTT.

J is TRBJ2-3 and V is TRBV6-4, with 12 bases lining up with TRBD2. V shed 6 bases, J shed 2 bases, and the junction held 6 bases outside the gene matches. The CDR3 length is 16 residues. The germline CDR1 and CDR2 sequences are MRHNA and SNTAGT. CDR3 sequence reads: CASRKLAGGLTDTQYF. The CDR3 DNA reads as TGTGCCAGCAGAAAACTAGCGGGGGGCCTCACAGATACGCAGTATTTT.

The rearrangement joins TRBV24-1 to TRBJ2-3, with TRBD1 as a possible D gene (6 bases). The germline V and J ends were trimmed by 6 bases and 2 bases, with 17 bases remaining between them. CDR1 is KGHDR and CDR2 is SFDVKD in the germline V gene. This CDR3 contains 16 residues. CDR3 DNA sequence: TGTGCCACCAGTCGACCCCCGGGACAAAACACAGATACGCAGTATTTT. Translating gives CATSRPPGQNTDTQYF.

The gene calls are TRBV9 and TRBJ1-1, with TRBD1 identical over 7 bases. V lost 0 bases, J lost 2 bases, and 4 bases stayed unmatched. The CDR3 spans 15 residues. Germline lookup yields CDR1 SGDLS and CDR2 YYNGEE. The CDR3 reads CASSVAGGLNTEAFF. DNA of the CDR3: TGTGCCAGCAGCGTAGCAGGGGGACTTAACACTGAAGCTTTCTTT.

J is TRBJ1-6 and V is TRBV7-2; 8 nucleotides align to TRBD1. From germline, CDR1 is SGHTA and CDR2 FQGNSA. The ends lost 5 bases at V and 6 bases at J; junction bases unmatched: 6. CDR3 length: 15 residues. CDR3 residues: CASSIDRGSNSPLHF. In nucleotides, the CDR3 is TGTGCCAGCAGCATCGACAGGGGAAGTAATTCACCCCTCCACTTT.

The J gene is TRBJ2-1, the V gene TRBV27; the D gene is possibly TRBD1 (6 bases). The germline V gene has CDR1 MNHEY and CDR2 SMNVEV (reference sequence). V shed 2 bases and J shed 4 bases, with 12 bases lying between them. The CDR3 covers 15 residues. The CDR3 protein is CASSLQGPIYNEQFF. CDR3 in DNA: TGTGCCAGCAGTTTACAGGGGCCAATTTACAATGAGCAGTTCTTC.